The next 4 T cell receptor beta chains were all read from a single sample in a study of blood T cell repertoires in COVID-19. Sequencing was performed with immunoSEQ multiplex PCR; in TCRdb, only in-frame clones are kept and a portion is missing. The repertoire holds roughly 310,000 clones, with 90% as singletons. Specimen: peripheral blood. Every receptor here comes from a young woman with COVID-19, enrolled during active disease.

CDR3 sequence: CASSTSGTGGSKTQYF. The CDR3 DNA sequence: TGTGCCAGTAGTACCTCCGGGACAGGGGGCTCGAAGACCCAGTACTTC. This chain joins TRBV19 and TRBJ2-5, with TRBD1 identical over 12 bases. V shed 4 bases, J shed 6 bases, and the junction held 9 bases outside the gene matches. The CDR3 is made up of 16 amino acids. CDR1 and CDR2 from the germline V gene are LNHDA and SQIVND (reference sequence).

The V call is TRBV7-9, the J call TRBJ2-1, with 10 bases aligning to TRBD2. CDR1 and CDR2 (germline): SEHNR, FQNEAQ (reference sequence). Losses at the gene ends were 1 base for V and 12 bases for J; bases not matched to a gene: 9. CDR3 length equals 15 residues. This chain's CDR3 is CASSLGLAGAMGQFF. Here the CDR3 DNA reads TGTGCCAGCAGCTTAGGGCTAGCGGGAGCGATGGGGCAGTTCTTC.

This clone showed up just a few times. The CDR3 DNA reads TGTGCCAGCTCTCTGTTCAAGACAGGGAACACAGATACGCAGTATTTT. This gives the protein CASSLFKTGNTDTQYF. The rearrangement uses TRBV18 and TRBJ2-3, with TRBD1 matching over 7 bases. The V and J ends lost 6 bases and 2 bases, in that order; junction bases with no gene match: 11. Germline-derived CDR1 and CDR2 are KGHSH and LQKENI. CDR3 length: 16 residues.

The chain combines TRBV24-1 with TRBJ2-5; tentatively, D is TRBD1 (6 bases). The CDR3 runs to 13 residues. Per germline, CDR1 KGHDR and CDR2 SFDVKD. Trimming cost V 2 bases and J 4 bases, with 7 bases left between them. CDR3 DNA sequence: TGTGCCACCAGTGATTACAGGGCAGAGACCCAGTACTTC. This encodes CATSDYRAETQYF.